The 28 T cell receptor beta chains below come from one sample, sequenced in a study of regulatory T cells in long-lasting Graves disease (dated by TCRdb to the early 2020s). The sample's time point label, decoded: persistent/refractory GD, antithyroid drugs over 5 years with positive TRAb. RNA was extracted from PBMCs in TRIzol for both TCR sequencing and RNA sequencing. Receptors were amplified or captured by multiplex PCR. Sequencing was performed on an Illumina HiSeq 4000. CDR3 regions were amplified by Arm-PCR with iRepertoire HTBI primers to construct TCR beta libraries. TCRdb redid the processing of the public reads, applying fastp at Q25 and MiXCR, and retained in-frame beta chains. Rows are combined by CDR3 protein, so each entry shows the most common genes and DNA. Recorded for this sample are fewer than 450,000 distinct CDR3 sequences; 20% of them occurred a single time. The ten largest account for roughly 20% of the sample.

The sequenced sample was peripheral blood mononuclear cells (PBMCs), obtained when the disease was refractory, from a patient treated with antithyroid drugs. These receptors came from a female donor with Graves disease.

The J gene is TRBJ1-4, the V gene TRBV12-3 or TRBV12-4; tentatively, D is TRBD1 (5 bases). CDR3 size: 13 residues. Trimming removed 6 bases at V and 7 bases at J, with 12 bases between. CDR3 in amino acids: CASSRHGGEKLFF. The CDR3 bases are TGTGCCAGCAGCCGCCACGGGGGTGAAAAACTGTTTTTT.

This clonotype was seen only a few times. The chain employs TRBV7-3 and TRBJ2-1, with D tentatively TRBD2 (5 bases). Germline V lookup: CDR1 SGHTA, CDR2 FQGTGA. The CDR3 runs to 19 residues. V was cut by 2 bases and J by 9 bases, with 29 bases left in between. The CDR3 sequence is CASSLDGRGQAIYCVEQFF. The CDR3 bases are TGTGCCAGCAGCTTAGACGGCCGCGGGCAGGCCATATACTGCGTTGAGCAGTTCTTC. Drawing the rest from reference TRBV7-3 and TRBJ2-1, the complete variable domain is GAGVSQTPSNKVTEKGKYVELRCDPISGHTALYWYRQSLGQGPEFLIYFQGTGAADDSGLPNDRFFAVRPEGSVSTLKIQRTERGDSAVYLCASSLDGRGQAIYCVEQFFGPGTRLTVL.

At least ten counts were recorded for this clonotype. The J gene is TRBJ2-7, the V gene TRBV15, with 8 bases identical to TRBD1. The CDR3 has 13 amino acids. Germline assignment: CDR1 LNHNV and CDR2 YYDKDF (reference sequence). V lost 4 bases and J lost 6; bases outside the gene matches: 5. The CDR3 DNA is TGTGCCACCAGCACCCAGGGGGCGCGCGAGCAGTACTTC. Protein product: CATSTQGAREQYF. The whole variable domain, remainder taken from reference TRBV15 and TRBJ2-7, is DAMVIQNPRYQVTQFGKPVTLSCSQTLNHNVMYWYQQKSSQAPKLLFHYYDKDFNNEADTPDNFQSRRPNTSFCFLDIRSPGLGDTAMYLCATSTQGAREQYFGPGTRLTVT.

This clonotype occurred many times. This chain joins TRBV12-3 or TRBV12-4 and TRBJ2-2, with a possible D match to TRBD2 (6 bases). CDR3 size: 17 residues. The ends were cut back, 5 bases at V and 2 bases at J, with 18 bases in the middle. The CDR3: CASSPTLATRNTGELFF. As DNA, the CDR3 is TGTGCCAGCAGTCCTACTCTAGCGACTCGTAACACCGGGGAGCTGTTTTTT.

This clonotype was observed many times. CDR3 sequence reads: CASSQGSGTIYDEQYF. As DNA, the CDR3 is TGTGCCAGCAGCCAGGGATCAGGGACAATCTACGACGAGCAGTACTTC. The rearrangement uses TRBV6-1 and TRBJ2-7; weak D call: TRBD1 (6 bases). The V gene lost 6 bases and the J gene lost 5 bases, with 23 bases spanning the gap. Germline CDR1 is MNHNS and CDR2 is SASEGT. The CDR3 totals 16 residues.

This clonotype was counted only a few times. The chain carries TRBV4-3 and TRBJ2-3, with TRBD2 as a possible D gene (6 bases). CDR1 is LGHNA and CDR2 is YSLEER in the germline V gene. V dropped 1 base and J dropped 2 bases, with 13 bases sitting between them. The CDR3 runs to 16 residues. The DNA for the CDR3 is TGCGCCAGCAGCCAAGGGTCTAGCGTCCCCACAGATACGCAGTATTTT. As protein: CASSQGSSVPTDTQYF.

The sample holds many counts of this clonotype. The rearrangement uses TRBV24-1 and TRBJ2-4; no clear D gene. Between the trimmed V and J ends, which lost 2 bases and 6 bases, there was a span of 7 bases. Germline CDR1 KGHDR, CDR2 SFDVKD. This CDR3 comprises 13 residues. The CDR3 sequence: CATSDSGLNIQYF. CDR3 bases: TGTGCCACCAGTGATTCGGGCCTAAACATTCAGTACTTC.

This chain uses TRBV3-1 with TRBJ2-7; 10 bases line up with TRBD2. CDR1 and CDR2 from the germline V gene are LGHDT and YNNKEL (reference sequence). CDR3 size: 15 residues. J was trimmed by 4 bases and V by 1 base; bases with no gene match: 4. The CDR3 DNA is TGTGCCAGCAGCCAAGTCAATAGCGGGAGGTACGAGCAGTACTTC. Amino acid sequence: CASSQVNSGRYEQYF.

This clonotype has only a few counts. The chain carries TRBV5-5 and TRBJ1-5, with a possible D match to TRBD1 (5 bases). There are 15 residues in the CDR3. CDR1 is SGHKS, CDR2 YYEKEE, per germline (reference sequence). Trimming left V 4 bases short and J 5 bases short, with 16 bases between. The CDR3 loop reads CASSRVQGIHQPQHF. Here the CDR3 DNA reads TGTGCCAGCAGCAGAGTGCAGGGTATACATCAGCCCCAGCATTTT.

V usage is TRBV15 and J usage is TRBJ2-2, with D possibly TRBD2 on 6 matching bases. Trimming shortened V by 0 bases and J by 0 bases, and 17 bases separated the two germline ends. This CDR3 region has 19 residues. Germline CDR1 and CDR2: LNHNV and YYDKDF (reference sequence). CDR3 DNA sequence: TGTGCCACCAGCAGAGATGATCTAGCGCTTCTGACGAACACCGGGGAGCTGTTTTTT. Amino acids: CATSRDDLALLTNTGELFF.

The chain employs TRBV29-1 and TRBJ1-1, with TRBD1 as a possible D gene (5 bases). V lost 4 bases to trimming and J lost 10 bases, with 13 bases between them. CDR3 length: 11 residues. Germline V gene sequence: CDR1 SQVTM, CDR2 ANQGSEA. This CDR3 reads CSVVRDRGAFF. The CDR3 coding sequence is TGCAGCGTTGTCCGGGACCGTGGAGCTTTCTTT.

This clonotype was observed many times. The chain has TRBV28 and TRBJ1-1; possible D gene TRBD1, 6 bases. Germline values: CDR1 MDHEN, CDR2 SYDVKM. Trimming removed 8 bases at V and 5 bases at J, with 15 bases between. This CDR3 is built from 13 residues. CDR3 residues: CASGTQGLTEAFF. CDR3 coding DNA: TGTGCCAGCGGAACCCAGGGGTTAACTGAAGCTTTCTTT.

This clonotype was seen at least ten times. J is TRBJ1-1 and V is TRBV7-2; tentative D call: TRBD1 (5 bases). The germline V gene encodes CDR1 SGHTA and CDR2 FQGNSA. This CDR3 is 14 amino acids long. V was trimmed by 6 bases and J by 1 base, leaving 12 bases between them. CDR3 loop: CASRPTGQNTEAFF. The CDR3 nucleotides read TGTGCCAGCAGACCTACCGGACAGAACACTGAAGCTTTCTTT.

This clonotype appeared many times. The rearrangement joins TRBV11-2 to TRBJ2-7, with 13 nucleotides matching TRBD2. The J segment lost 2 bases and the V segment lost 0 bases, leaving 10 bases of the junction unmatched. Germline CDR1 reads SGHAT; CDR2 reads FQNNGV. The CDR3 is made up of 19 amino acids. The chain's CDR3 is CASSLELPGTSGITYEQYF. The CDR3 bases are TGTGCCAGCAGCTTAGAGCTACCCGGGACTAGCGGGATTACCTACGAGCAGTACTTC.

This clonotype has a count of ten or more. The chain combines TRBV28 with TRBJ2-7; a possible D gene is TRBD1 (6 bases). Germline CDR1 and CDR2: MDHEN and SYDVKM. The CDR3 is 14 residues long. Trimming stripped 3 bases from V and 0 bases from J, with 9 bases between. The CDR3 reads CASSFQGRSYEQYF. CDR3 coding DNA: TGTGCCAGCAGTTTCCAGGGGCGCTCCTACGAGCAGTACTTC.

This clonotype was counted a few times. The chain recombines TRBV19 with TRBJ2-7; the D is unclear. Trimming pared 4 bases from V and 0 bases from J, leaving 10 bases between. This CDR3 has 14 residues. Germline V gives CDR1 LNHDA, CDR2 SQIVND (reference sequence). The CDR3 reads CASSTTLSSYEQYF. The DNA for the CDR3 is TGTGCCAGTAGTACAACTCTGAGCTCCTACGAGCAGTACTTC.

This clonotype was detected only a few times. The chain links TRBV6-5 to TRBJ2-7; TRBD2 agrees at 14 bases. V dropped 3 bases and J dropped 4; count of bases not matched to a gene: 5. Germline V lookup: CDR1 MNHEY, CDR2 SVGAGI. This CDR3 contains 16 residues. The CDR3 DNA follows: TGTGCCAGCAGTTATGGGACTAGCGGGGGTAATTACGAGCAGTACTTC. Its protein is CASSYGTSGGNYEQYF.

This chain joins TRBV18 and TRBJ2-2; 9 positions agree with TRBD1. The CDR3 extends over 16 amino acids. With V trimmed by 4 bases and J by 1 base, 4 bases remained unmatched. Per the germline V gene, CDR1 is KGHSH and CDR2 is LQKENI. The CDR3 reads CASSLPGQGNTGELFF. DNA of the CDR3: TGTGCCAGCTCACTTCCGGGACAGGGGAACACCGGGGAGCTGTTTTTT.

In this sample, this clonotype turned up a few times. The chain is built from TRBV10-1 and TRBJ1-5; no firm D call. V lost 6 bases, J lost 7 bases, and 13 bases lay in between. Per the germline V gene, CDR1 is WNHNN and CDR2 is SYGVQD (reference sequence). There are 13 residues in the CDR3. The CDR3 region has the DNA TGCGCCAGCAGCGACGGCCTCGAGCAGCCCCAGCATTTT. This codes for CASSDGLEQPQHF.

The chain joins TRBV11-2 to TRBJ2-7; the match to TRBD2 covers 7 bases. The CDR3 runs 16 residues. The germline V gene encodes CDR1 SGHAT and CDR2 FQNNGV. V lost 5 bases, J lost 0 bases, and 10 bases stayed unmatched. CDR3 in DNA: TGTGCCAGCAGCCCATACCCGGGCGGGAGCTCCTACGAGCAGTACTTC. It specifies CASSPYPGGSSYEQYF.

The chain is built from TRBV25-1 and TRBJ1-6; D is uncertain. The CDR3 is made up of 15 amino acids. Germline V gives CDR1 MGHDK, CDR2 SYGVNS. Trimming took 4 bases from V and 1 from J, leaving 8 bases between them. The CDR3 DNA reads TGTGCCAGCAGTGCCGGGGTTTCCTATAATTCACCCCTCCACTTT. Residues: CASSAGVSYNSPLHF.

This clonotype was counted only a few times. This chain links TRBV10-3 with TRBJ2-1; tentatively, D is TRBD2 (5 bases). Per germline, CDR1 ENHRY and CDR2 SYGVKD. V dropped 2 bases and J dropped 0 bases, with 14 bases sitting between them. The CDR3 loop spans 17 amino acids. In nucleotides, the CDR3 is TGTGCCATCAGTGAGGGCCCGGGGAGCGGCTCCTACAATGAGCAGTTCTTC. Its protein product is CAISEGPGSGSYNEQFF.

The rearrangement joins TRBV4-3 to TRBJ2-5, with D hard to call. There are 14 residues in the CDR3. The V end lost 0 bases, the J end lost 5 bases, and 10 bases lay between the germline ends. Germline V gene data show CDR1 as LGHNA and CDR2 as YSLEER. This chain's CDR3 is CASSQEARRETQYF. The CDR3 DNA follows: TGCGCCAGCAGCCAAGAGGCCCGCCGGGAGACCCAGTACTTC.

This clonotype has a count of ten or more. The CDR3 bases are TGTGCCAGCAGTCCAGGACAGTTTCCCTACGAGCAGTACTTC. Protein sequence: CASSPGQFPYEQYF. The chain joins TRBV28 to TRBJ2-7; possible D gene TRBD1, 6 bases. V was clipped by 5 bases and J by 2 bases, with 13 bases between them. Germline V gene sequence: CDR1 MDHEN, CDR2 SYDVKM. This CDR3 comprises 14 residues.

This clonotype showed up just once. V and J are TRBV16 and TRBJ1-1, with D tentatively TRBD1 (5 bases). The germline gives CDR1 KGHSY, CDR2 FQNENV. Between the trimmed V and J ends, which lost 4 bases and 1 base, there was a span of 16 bases. This CDR3 is 16 amino acids long. The CDR3 spells CASSPGGRPKNTEAFF. In DNA, the CDR3 is TGTGCCAGCAGCCCTGGGGGACGGCCAAAGAACACTGAAGCTTTCTTT.

This clonotype occurred a few times. This chain connects TRBV19 to TRBJ1-5; the D gene is possibly TRBD1 (5 bases). Germline assignment: CDR1 LNHDA and CDR2 SQIVND (reference sequence). The CDR3 has 17 residues. V was clipped by 4 bases and J by 6 bases, with 22 bases between them. CDR3 protein: CASSTLPGTSMGQPQHF. As DNA, the CDR3 is TGTGCCAGTAGTACCTTACCCGGGACCAGTATGGGTCAGCCCCAGCATTTT.

The CDR3: CASSAEGQMNTEAFF. The DNA of the CDR3 is TGTGCCAGCAGCGCCGAGGGACAAATGAACACTGAAGCTTTCTTT. The chain is built from TRBV9 and TRBJ1-1, with D maybe TRBD1 (6 bases). The CDR3 spans 15 residues. Trimming pared 3 bases from V and 0 bases from J, leaving 12 bases between. Germline V gives CDR1 SGDLS, CDR2 YYNGEE.

V and J are TRBV29-1 and TRBJ1-3, with a weak D call TRBD1 (6 bases). Trimming removed 4 bases from V and 0 bases from J, with 7 bases in between. This CDR3 region has 13 residues. CDR1 is SQVTM and CDR2 is ANQGSEA in the germline V gene. CDR3 nucleotide sequence: TGCAGCGTTGGGGGACACTCTGGAAACACCATATATTTT. Encoded protein: CSVGGHSGNTIYF. The full variable domain, completed using reference TRBV29-1 and TRBJ1-3, is SAVISQKPSRDICQRGTSLTIQCQVDSQVTMMFWYRQQPGQSLTLIATANQGSEATYESGFVIDKFPISRPNLTFSTLTVSNMSPEDSSIYLCSVGGHSGNTIYFGEGSWLTVV.